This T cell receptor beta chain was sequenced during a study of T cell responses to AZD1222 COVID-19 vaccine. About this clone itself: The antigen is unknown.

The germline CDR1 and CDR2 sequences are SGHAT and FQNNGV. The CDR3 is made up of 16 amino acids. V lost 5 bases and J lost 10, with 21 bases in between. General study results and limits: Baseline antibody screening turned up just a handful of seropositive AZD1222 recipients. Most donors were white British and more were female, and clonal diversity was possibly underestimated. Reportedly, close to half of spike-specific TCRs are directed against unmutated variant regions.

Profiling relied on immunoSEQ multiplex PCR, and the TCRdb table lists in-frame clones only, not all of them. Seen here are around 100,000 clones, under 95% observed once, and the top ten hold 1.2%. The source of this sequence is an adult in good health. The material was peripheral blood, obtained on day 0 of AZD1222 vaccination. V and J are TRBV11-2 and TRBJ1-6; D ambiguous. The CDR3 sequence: CASSQRTVPGLSPLHF. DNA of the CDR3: TGTGCCAGCAGCCAGCGGACTGTCCCCGGCTTGTCACCCCTCCACTTT.